The rows below give T cell receptor beta chains drawn from one sample of a study of neurological immune-mediated disorders. TCRdb fed the 5' RACE reads into MiXCR, producing one record per CDR3 protein. This sample has approximately 89,000 distinct CDR3 sequences, with approximately 13% found just once. The sample taken for sequencing was PBMCs. All receptors come from a female donor with HTLV-1-associated myelopathy (HAM/TSP). CDR3s include the opening cysteine and the closing phenylalanine or tryptophan. The D gene is left open where the match is weak. Part of the rows lack a size; the others show once, few, many or a class for expanded clones.

j_call | clone_size | d_call | v_call | cdr3_nt | cdr3_aa
TRBJ2-3 | many | . | TRBV20-1 | TGCAGTGCTATAGGGGGGGGGATTCCTAGCACAGATACGCAGTATTTT | CSAIGGGIPSTDTQYF
TRBJ1-1 | many | . | TRBV6-6 | TGTGCCAGCAGCTACATTCACGGAAACACTGAAGCTTTCTTT | CASSYIHGNTEAFF
TRBJ2-5 | . | TRBD1 | TRBV9 | TGTGCCAGCAGCGTAGCACAGGGGGCGAGGGAGACCCAGTACTTC | CASSVAQGARETQYF
TRBJ1-2 | many | . | TRBV12-3/TRBV12-4 | TGTGCCACAACAGACGGTGGATATGGCTACACCTTC | CATTDGGYGYTF
TRBJ2-3 | few | . | TRBV2 | TGTGCCAGCAGTGGCAACACAGATACGCAGTATTTT | CASSGNTDTQYF
TRBJ1-2 | many | TRBD1 | TRBV12-3/TRBV12-4 | TGTGCCAGCAGCCCTGACAGGGACTCCTATGGCTACACCTTC | CASSPDRDSYGYTF
TRBJ2-4 | many | . | TRBV7-2 | TGTGCCAGCAGCCCCCGGGTCCCCAACATTCAGTACTTC | CASSPRVPNIQYF
TRBJ2-5 | many | . | TRBV2 | TGTGCCAGCAGTGTAGGGGACCGGCGGTTTCAAGAGACCCAGTACTTC | CASSVGDRRFQETQYF
TRBJ2-7 | many | . | TRBV3-1 | TGTGCCAGCAGCTCAGAACCGGGCCAGTCCTACGAGCAGTACTTC | CASSSEPGQSYEQYF
TRBJ1-5 | few | TRBD1 | TRBV20-1 | TGCAGTGCCAGACTGGGGACAGGGGACGGCAGCAATCAGCCCCAGCATTTT | CSARLGTGDGSNQPQHF
TRBJ2-7 | few | . | TRBV5-1 | TGCGCCAGCAGCCTAAGATCTACAGGTTACCTTTCCTACGAGCAGTACTTC | CASSLRSTGYLSYEQYF
TRBJ1-6 | many | . | TRBV5-1 | TGCGCCAGCAGCCTAGGGGGTGTGGCACCCCTCCACTTT | CASSLGGVAPLHF
TRBJ1-1 | many | . | TRBV12-3/TRBV12-4 | TGTGCCAGCAGCCAGGGAGTAAGCACTGAAGCTTTCTTT | CASSQGVSTEAFF
TRBJ2-6 | many | . | TRBV6-5 | TGTGCCAGCAGTTACTCGAAGGGGTTCGGGGCCAACGTCCTGACTTTC | CASSYSKGFGANVLTF
TRBJ1-5 | many | . | TRBV2 | TGTGCCAGCAGTCCCTCGCGGGATAGCAATCAGCCCCAGCATTTT | CASSPSRDSNQPQHF
TRBJ2-2 | many | TRBD1 | TRBV12-3/TRBV12-4 | TGTGCCAGCAGCCTACAGGGGGCGCTTAGTAGGACCGGGGAGCTGTTTTTT | CASSLQGALSRTGELFF
TRBJ2-3 | many | . | TRBV18 | TGTGCCAGCTCACCGTCTGACAGGACAGATACGCAGTATTTT | CASSPSDRTDTQYF
TRBJ2-7 | many | . | TRBV5-1 | TGCGCCAGCAGCTTCGATCCGGGGGCTACCTACGAGCAGTACTTC | CASSFDPGATYEQYF
TRBJ2-2 | few | . | TRBV27 | TGTGCCAGCAGTCCAGCCCCGGCCTCTACGAACACCGGGGAGCTGTTTTTT | CASSPAPASTNTGELFF
TRBJ2-3 | . | TRBD2 | TRBV10-3 | TGTGCCATCCCTAGCGGGAGCCACGCCCGATCTAGCACAGATACGCAGTATTTT | CAIPSGSHARSSTDTQYF
TRBJ1-2 | many | . | TRBV20-1 | TGCAGTGCTAGACCTTATGGCTACACCTTC | CSARPYGYTF
TRBJ1-5 | many | . | TRBV19 | TGTGCCAGTTCAGGTGTACACAATCAGCCCCAGCATTTT | CASSGVHNQPQHF
TRBJ2-1 | many | TRBD2 | TRBV10-3 | TGTGCCATCAGGGAACTAGCGGGGGGCTATGAGCAGTTCTTC | CAIRELAGGYEQFF
TRBJ1-6 | many | TRBD1 | TRBV20-1 | TGCAGTGCTAGAGATATGACAGGGAACTCCTATAATTCACCCCTCCACTTT | CSARDMTGNSYNSPLHF
TRBJ2-2 | many | . | TRBV7-9 | TGTGCCAGCAGCATCCGGACGGCGGAGAACACCGGGGAGCTGTTTTTT | CASSIRTAENTGELFF
TRBJ2-4 | few | . | TRBV15 | TGTGCTACCAGCATGACAGTAGGGGTAGCCAAAAACATTCAGTACTTC | CATSMTVGVAKNIQYF
TRBJ2-7 | many | . | TRBV20-1 | TGCAGTGCTACGACAGATTTAGCATCCTACGAGCAGTACTTC | CSATTDLASYEQYF
TRBJ2-3 | many | . | TRBV12-3/TRBV12-4 | TGTGCCAGCAGTATCACAGATACGCAGTATTTT | CASSITDTQYF
TRBJ2-1 | many | TRBD2 | TRBV12-3/TRBV12-4 | TGTGCCAGCAGTTTCCTGGCGGGGGGCTCTGGCAATGAGCAGTTCTTC | CASSFLAGGSGNEQFF
TRBJ1-5 | many | TRBD1 | TRBV20-1 | TGCAGTGCCAGGGGGCGATGGAGCAATCAGCCCCAGCATTTT | CSARGRWSNQPQHF
TRBJ2-2 | many | TRBD1 | TRBV7-9 | TGTGCCAGCAGCTTGGGACAGGGGGCGCCAACCGGGGAGCTGTTTTTT | CASSLGQGAPTGELFF
TRBJ2-3 | many | TRBD1 | TRBV5-5 | TGTGCCAGCAGCCCCGACGGGACAGGGAAAGATACGCAGTATTTT | CASSPDGTGKDTQYF
TRBJ2-3 | many | . | TRBV12-5 | TGTGCTAGTGCCCCCCATCTTCTTGGCACAGATACGCAGTATTTT | CASAPHLLGTDTQYF
TRBJ2-7 | . | TRBD1 | TRBV28 | TGTGCCAGCAGTTTTTGTTTTGGGACAGTCAGATACGAGCAGTACTTC | CASSFCFGTVRYEQYF
TRBJ2-7 | many | . | TRBV5-1 | TGCGCCAGCAGCTTGGATCTCGGCAGATCTTCGGGCGAGCAGTACTTC | CASSLDLGRSSGEQYF
TRBJ2-5 | many | . | TRBV28 | TGTGCCAGCAGTTCTCCCCAGGCCAGCCTGCAAGAGACCCAGTACTTC | CASSSPQASLQETQYF
TRBJ1-6 | many | TRBD1 | TRBV6-2/TRBV6-3 | TGTGCCAGCAGTTACCTGTTACCGGACAGGGGGTCACCCCTCCACTTT | CASSYLLPDRGSPLHF
TRBJ2-3 | many | TRBD1 | TRBV5-1 | TGCGCCAGCAGCTTGGAGGCAGGGGGCAGCACAGATACGCAGTATTTT | CASSLEAGGSTDTQYF
TRBJ2-3 | many | . | TRBV24-1 | TGTGCCACCAGTGACCTTTATAGCACAGATACGCAGTATTTT | CATSDLYSTDTQYF
TRBJ2-2 | once | . | TRBV10-3 | TGTGCCATCAGTGACCCTACAGGGTCCCCCGGGGAGCTGTTTTTT | CAISDPTGSPGELFF
TRBJ1-6 | many | . | TRBV20-1 | TGCAGTGCTAGAGTTCCGGGTAGGCATTCACCCCTCCACTTT | CSARVPGRHSPLHF
TRBJ1-2 | many | . | TRBV24-1 | TGTGCCACCAGTGATCAGGGGTACTATGGCTACACCTTC | CATSDQGYYGYTF
TRBJ1-5 | . | . | TRBV29-1 | TGCAGCGTTGAGGACGGGATACTAGGCAATCAGCCCCAGCATTTT | CSVEDGILGNQPQHF
TRBJ2-7 | . | TRBD1 | TRBV5-1 | TGCGCCAGCAGCTTGGGACAGGGTTCCCACGAGCAGTACTTC | CASSLGQGSHEQYF
TRBJ1-2 | many | . | TRBV28 | TGTGCCAGCAGTTTATTCAGACAGACAATAAACTATGGCTACACCTTC | CASSLFRQTINYGYTF
TRBJ1-5 | many | TRBD1 | TRBV12-3/TRBV12-4 | TGTGCCAGCAGTTACGGACAGGTCAATCAGCCCCAGCATTTT | CASSYGQVNQPQHF
TRBJ2-1 | many | . | TRBV7-3 | TGTGCCAGCAGCTTAACGGGGGGGCGGTCGAATGAGCAGTTCTTC | CASSLTGGRSNEQFF
TRBJ2-2 | many | . | TRBV9 | TGTGCCAGCAGCGTAGGCGCCGGGGGCATTTTTACCGGGGAGCTGTTTTTT | CASSVGAGGIFTGELFF
TRBJ2-1 | many | . | TRBV11-2 | TGTGCCAGCAGCCCTGCTACTGGGACCGGATACAATGAGCAGTTCTTC | CASSPATGTGYNEQFF
TRBJ1-2 | . | TRBD1 | TRBV28 | TGTGCCAGCAGTTTCCGGGACAGGGAGGGAAGCTATGGCTACACCTTC | CASSFRDREGSYGYTF
TRBJ1-6 | many | TRBD1 | TRBV3-1 | TGTGCCAGCAACGCAGGGGGCCCGAATTCACCCCTCCACTTT | CASNAGGPNSPLHF
TRBJ1-4 | many | TRBD1 | TRBV5-1 | TGCGCCAGCAGCTTGGGGACAGGACTAATCGGGGAAAAACTGTTTTTT | CASSLGTGLIGEKLFF
TRBJ1-1 | . | . | TRBV7-9 | TGTGCCAGCAGCTTCTCGGGCCTCAGCGCCGAAGCTTTCTTT | CASSFSGLSAEAFF
TRBJ2-7 | many | . | TRBV5-1 | TGCGCCAGCAGCATGCAGGGGCCACTCACTACGGAGCAGTACTTC | CASSMQGPLTTEQYF
TRBJ2-1 | many | . | TRBV7-3 | TGTGCCAGCAGCTTAGGGATGGGGGATGAGCAGTTCTTC | CASSLGMGDEQFF
TRBJ1-4 | many | TRBD1 | TRBV20-1 | TGCAGTGCTAGTTTCGGCAGGGGGCGGGAAAAACTGTTTTTT | CSASFGRGREKLFF
TRBJ2-2 | . | . | TRBV3-1 | TGTGCCAGCAGCCAAGACCATACCACGGAGCTGTTTTTT | CASSQDHTTELFF
TRBJ2-3 | many | TRBD2 | TRBV10-3 | TGTGCCATCAGTGAGTCCCAGCGGGGGAGCACAGATACGCAGTATTTT | CAISESQRGSTDTQYF
TRBJ2-7 | . | . | TRBV18 | TGTGCCAGCTCACCGTTGGTCACCGGAACAGGCCTTTTGGAGCAGTACTTC | CASSPLVTGTGLLEQYF